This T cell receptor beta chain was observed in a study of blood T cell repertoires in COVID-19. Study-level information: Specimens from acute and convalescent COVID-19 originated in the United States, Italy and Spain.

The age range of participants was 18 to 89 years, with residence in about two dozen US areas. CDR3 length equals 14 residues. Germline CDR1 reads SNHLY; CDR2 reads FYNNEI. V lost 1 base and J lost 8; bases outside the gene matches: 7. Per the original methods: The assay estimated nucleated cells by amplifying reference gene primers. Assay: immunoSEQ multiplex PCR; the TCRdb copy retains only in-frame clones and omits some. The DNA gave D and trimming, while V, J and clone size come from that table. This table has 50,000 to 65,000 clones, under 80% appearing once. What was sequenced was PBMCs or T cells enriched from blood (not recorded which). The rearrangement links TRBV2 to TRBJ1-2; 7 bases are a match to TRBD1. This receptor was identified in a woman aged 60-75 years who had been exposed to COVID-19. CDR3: CASSEGRDRAGYTF. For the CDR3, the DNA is TGTGCCAGCAGTGAAGGCCGGGACAGAGCAGGCTACACCTTC.